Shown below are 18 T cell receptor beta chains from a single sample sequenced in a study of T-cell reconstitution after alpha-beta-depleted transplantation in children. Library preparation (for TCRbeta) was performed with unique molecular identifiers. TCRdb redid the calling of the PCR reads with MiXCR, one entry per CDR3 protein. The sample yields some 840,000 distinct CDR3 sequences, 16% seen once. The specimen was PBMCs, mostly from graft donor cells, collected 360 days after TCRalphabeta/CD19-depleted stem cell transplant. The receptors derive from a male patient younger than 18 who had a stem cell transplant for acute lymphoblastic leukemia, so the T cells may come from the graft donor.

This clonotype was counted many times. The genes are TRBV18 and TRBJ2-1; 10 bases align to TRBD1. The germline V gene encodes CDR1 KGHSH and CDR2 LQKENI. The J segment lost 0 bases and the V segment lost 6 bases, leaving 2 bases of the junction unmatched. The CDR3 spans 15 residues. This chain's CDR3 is CASSWTGGSYNEQFF. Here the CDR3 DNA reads TGTGCCAGCTCCTGGACAGGGGGCTCCTACAATGAGCAGTTCTTC.

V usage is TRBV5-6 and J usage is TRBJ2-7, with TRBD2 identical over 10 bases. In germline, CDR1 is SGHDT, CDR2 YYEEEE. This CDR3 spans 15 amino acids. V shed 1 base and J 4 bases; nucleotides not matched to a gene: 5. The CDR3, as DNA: TGTGCCAGCAGCTTGTGGTTAGCGGGAGGATACGAGCAGTACTTC. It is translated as CASSLWLAGGYEQYF.

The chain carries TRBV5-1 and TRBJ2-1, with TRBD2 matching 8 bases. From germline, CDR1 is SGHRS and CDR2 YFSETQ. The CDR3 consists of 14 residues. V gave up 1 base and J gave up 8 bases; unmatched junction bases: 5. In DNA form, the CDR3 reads TGCGCCAGCAGCTTGTCTGCGGGAGGTTATGAGCAGTTCTTC. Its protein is CASSLSAGGYEQFF.

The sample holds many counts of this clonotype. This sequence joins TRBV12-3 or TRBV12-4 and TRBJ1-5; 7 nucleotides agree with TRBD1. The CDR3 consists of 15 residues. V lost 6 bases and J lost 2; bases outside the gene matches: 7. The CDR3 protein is CASSPRTGGNQPQHF. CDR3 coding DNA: TGTGCCAGCAGCCCCCGTACAGGGGGCAATCAGCCCCAGCATTTT.

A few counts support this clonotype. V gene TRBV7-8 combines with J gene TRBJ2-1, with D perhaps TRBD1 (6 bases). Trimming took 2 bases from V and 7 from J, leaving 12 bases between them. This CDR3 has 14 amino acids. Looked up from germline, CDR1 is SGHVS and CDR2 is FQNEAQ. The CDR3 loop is CASSLLQGRNEQFF. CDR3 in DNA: TGTGCCAGCAGCTTACTACAGGGAAGGAATGAGCAGTTCTTC.

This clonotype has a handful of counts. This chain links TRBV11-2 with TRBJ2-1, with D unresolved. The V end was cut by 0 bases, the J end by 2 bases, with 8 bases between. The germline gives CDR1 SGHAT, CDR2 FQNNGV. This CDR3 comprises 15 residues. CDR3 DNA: TGTGCCAGCAGCTTAGAACGGGCTACCTACAATGAGCAGTTCTTC. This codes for CASSLERATYNEQFF.

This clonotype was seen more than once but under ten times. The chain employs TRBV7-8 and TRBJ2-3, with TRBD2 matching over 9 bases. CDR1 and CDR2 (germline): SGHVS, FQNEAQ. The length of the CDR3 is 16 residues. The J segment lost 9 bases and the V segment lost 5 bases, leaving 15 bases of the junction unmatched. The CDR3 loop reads CASSALAGEPFVTQYF. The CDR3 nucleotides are TGTGCCAGCAGCGCCTTAGCGGGGGAGCCTTTTGTCACGCAGTATTTT.

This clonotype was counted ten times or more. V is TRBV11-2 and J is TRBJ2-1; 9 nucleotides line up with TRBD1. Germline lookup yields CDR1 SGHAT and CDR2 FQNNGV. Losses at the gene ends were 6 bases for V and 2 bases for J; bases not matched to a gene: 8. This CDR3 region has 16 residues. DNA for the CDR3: TGTGCCAGCAGAACAAACAGGGGGCGCACCTACAATGAGCAGTTCTTC. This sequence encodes CASRTNRGRTYNEQFF.

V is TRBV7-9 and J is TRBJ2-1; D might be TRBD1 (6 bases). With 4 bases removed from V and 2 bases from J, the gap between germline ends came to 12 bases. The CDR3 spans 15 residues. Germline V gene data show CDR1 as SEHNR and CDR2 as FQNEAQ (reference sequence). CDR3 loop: CASSSSRGPYNEQFF. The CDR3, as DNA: TGTGCCAGCAGCTCAAGCAGGGGTCCCTACAATGAGCAGTTCTTC.

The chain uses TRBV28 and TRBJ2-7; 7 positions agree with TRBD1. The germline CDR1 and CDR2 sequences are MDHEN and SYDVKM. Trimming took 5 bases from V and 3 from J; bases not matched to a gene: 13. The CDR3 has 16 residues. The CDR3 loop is CASSKSRDRVNYEQYF. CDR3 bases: TGTGCCAGCAGTAAGTCCCGGGACAGAGTCAACTACGAGCAGTACTTC.

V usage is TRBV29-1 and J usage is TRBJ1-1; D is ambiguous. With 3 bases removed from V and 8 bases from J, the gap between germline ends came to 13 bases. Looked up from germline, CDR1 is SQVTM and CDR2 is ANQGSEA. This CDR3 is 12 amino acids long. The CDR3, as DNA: TGCAGCGTTGACCGTCAACGTACCGAAGCTTTCTTT. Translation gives CSVDRQRTEAFF.

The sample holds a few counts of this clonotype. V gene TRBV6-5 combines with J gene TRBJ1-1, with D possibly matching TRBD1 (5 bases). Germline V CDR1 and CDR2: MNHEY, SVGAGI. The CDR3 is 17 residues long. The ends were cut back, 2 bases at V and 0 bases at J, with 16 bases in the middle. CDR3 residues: CASSYVLRDGLNTEAFF. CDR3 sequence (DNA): TGTGCCAGCAGTTACGTACTCAGGGACGGTTTGAACACTGAAGCTTTCTTT.

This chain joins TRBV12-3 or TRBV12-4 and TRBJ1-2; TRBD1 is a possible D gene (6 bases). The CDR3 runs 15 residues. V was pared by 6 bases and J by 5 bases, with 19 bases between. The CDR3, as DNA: TGTGCCAGCAGCCGTGCGGGGGGCAGAGGTTATGGCTACACCTTC. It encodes CASSRAGGRGYGYTF.

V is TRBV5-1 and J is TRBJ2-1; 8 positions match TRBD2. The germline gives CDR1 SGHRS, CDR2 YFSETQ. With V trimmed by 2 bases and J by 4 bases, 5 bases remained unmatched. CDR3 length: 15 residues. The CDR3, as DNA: TGCGCCAGCAGCTTACTAGCGGTTGGATACAATGAGCAGTTCTTC. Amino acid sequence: CASSLLAVGYNEQFF.

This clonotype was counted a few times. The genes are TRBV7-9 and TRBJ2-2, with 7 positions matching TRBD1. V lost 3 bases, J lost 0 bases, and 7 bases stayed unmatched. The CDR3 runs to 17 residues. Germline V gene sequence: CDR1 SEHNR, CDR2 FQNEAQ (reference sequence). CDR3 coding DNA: TGTGCCAGCAGCTTTTTCACGACAGGGCCGAACACCGGGGAGCTGTTTTTT. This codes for CASSFFTTGPNTGELFF.

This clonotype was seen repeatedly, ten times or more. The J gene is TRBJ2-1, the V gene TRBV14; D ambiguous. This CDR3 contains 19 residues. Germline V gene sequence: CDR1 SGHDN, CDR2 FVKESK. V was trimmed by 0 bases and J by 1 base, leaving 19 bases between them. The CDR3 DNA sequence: TGTGCCAGCAGCCAAGATCTCGGCCTAATGATACGATCCTACAATGAGCAGTTCTTC. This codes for CASSQDLGLMIRSYNEQFF.

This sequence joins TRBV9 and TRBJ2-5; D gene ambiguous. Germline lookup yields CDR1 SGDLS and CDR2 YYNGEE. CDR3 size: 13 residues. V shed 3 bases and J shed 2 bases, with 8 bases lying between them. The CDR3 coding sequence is TGTGCCAGCAGCGACCCCAATCAAGAGACCCAGTACTTC. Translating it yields CASSDPNQETQYF. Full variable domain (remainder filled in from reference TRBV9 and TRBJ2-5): DSGVTQTPKHLITATGQRVTLRCSPRSGDLSVYWYQQSLDQGLQFLIQYYNGEERAKGNILERFSAQQFPDLHSELNLSSLELGDSALYFCASSDPNQETQYFGPGTRLLVL.

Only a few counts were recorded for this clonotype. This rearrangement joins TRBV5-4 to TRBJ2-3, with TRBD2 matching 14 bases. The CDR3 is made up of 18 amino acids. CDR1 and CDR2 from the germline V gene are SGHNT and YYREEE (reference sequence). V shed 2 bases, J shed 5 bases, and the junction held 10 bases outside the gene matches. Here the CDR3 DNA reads TGTGCCAGCAGCTTAGTCTTAGGGACTAGCGGGAGTATAGATACGCAGTATTTT. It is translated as CASSLVLGTSGSIDTQYF.